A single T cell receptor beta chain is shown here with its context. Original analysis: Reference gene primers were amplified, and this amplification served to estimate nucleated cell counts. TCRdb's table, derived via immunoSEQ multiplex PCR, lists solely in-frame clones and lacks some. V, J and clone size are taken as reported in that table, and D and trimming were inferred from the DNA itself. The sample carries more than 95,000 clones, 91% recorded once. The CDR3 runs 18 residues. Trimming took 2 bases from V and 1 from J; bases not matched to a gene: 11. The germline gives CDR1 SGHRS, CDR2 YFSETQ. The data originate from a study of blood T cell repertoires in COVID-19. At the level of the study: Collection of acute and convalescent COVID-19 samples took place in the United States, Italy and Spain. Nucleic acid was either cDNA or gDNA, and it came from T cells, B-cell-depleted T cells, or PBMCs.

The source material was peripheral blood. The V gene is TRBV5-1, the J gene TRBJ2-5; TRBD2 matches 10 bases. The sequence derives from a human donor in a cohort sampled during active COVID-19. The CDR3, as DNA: TGCGCCAGCAGCTTTGCTATAACAGCGGGGGGGCGCCAAGAGACCCAGTACTTC. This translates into CASSFAITAGGRQETQYF.